Below, 19 T cell receptor beta chains from the same sample are listed, as sequenced in a study of T-cell reconstitution after alpha-beta-depleted transplantation in children. Preparation of the TCRbeta library used unique molecular identifiers. TCRdb independently ran MiXCR on the PCR reads; one entry per CDR3 protein. The sample consists of around 230,000 distinct CDR3 sequences, roughly 18% of them appearing once. The source was PBMCs, mostly from graft donor cells, collected 360 days after TCRalphabeta/CD19-depleted stem cell transplant. The receptors stem from a male patient aged 2 to 9 who had a stem cell transplant for acute lymphoblastic leukemia, so the T cells may come from the graft donor.

Concerning this clonotype itself: No DNA is shown, since the ends of the CDR3 on it are uncertain; the CDR3 is the one TCRdb lists. This CDR3 reads CASSFLWQDTGELFF. The chain is built from TRBV7-9 and TRBJ2-2. The CDR3 comprises 15 residues, both ends counted. Germline V gene data show CDR1 as SEHNR and CDR2 as FQNEAQ (reference sequence).

The J gene is TRBJ2-3, the V gene TRBV4-3; D is possibly TRBD2 (6 bases). The germline CDR1 and CDR2 sequences are LGHNA and YSLEER. This CDR3 region has 16 residues. V was trimmed by 0 bases and J by 2 bases, leaving 12 bases between them. For the CDR3, the DNA is TGCGCCAGCAGCCAAGATTGGGAGGATCTCACAGATACGCAGTATTTT. It is translated as CASSQDWEDLTDTQYF.

This clonotype was picked up a small number of times. V and J are TRBV15 and TRBJ2-3; D not certain. CDR3 length: 13 amino acids. V was trimmed by 1 base and J by 4 bases, leaving 6 bases between them. Looked up from germline, CDR1 is LNHNV and CDR2 is YYDKDF (reference sequence). The CDR3 sequence: CATSRGVADTQYF. In DNA, the CDR3 is TGTGCCACCAGCAGAGGGGTAGCAGATACGCAGTATTTT.

This clonotype was observed a few times. This sequence joins TRBV5-5 and TRBJ1-1; D is unclear. The CDR3 sequence is 11 residues long. Per the germline V gene, CDR1 is SGHKS and CDR2 is YYEKEE (reference sequence). Trimming pared 1 base from V and 6 bases from J, leaving 4 bases between. CDR3 sequence: CASSLLAEAFF. CDR3 bases: TGTGCCAGCAGCTTGCTAGCTGAAGCTTTCTTT.

This rearrangement joins TRBV9 to TRBJ2-7; D call uncertain. Germline values: CDR1 SGDLS, CDR2 YYNGEE. The V and J ends lost 10 bases and 3 bases respectively, with 2 bases between them. The CDR3 consists of 8 residues. The CDR3: CAFYEQYF. DNA for the CDR3: TGTGCCTTCTACGAGCAGTACTTC.

The genes are TRBV24-1 and TRBJ2-2; maybe TRBD1 (6 bases). This CDR3 contains 18 residues. Trimming removed 0 bases from V and 0 bases from J, with 13 bases in between. CDR1 and CDR2 (germline): KGHDR, SFDVKD. CDR3 nucleotide sequence: TGTGCCACCAGTGATTTGGCCCCCGGGACACCGAACACCGGGGAGCTGTTTTTT. Translating it yields CATSDLAPGTPNTGELFF.

In this sample, this clonotype turned up many times. The chain couples TRBV27 to TRBJ2-7, with TRBD2 identical over 11 bases. The CDR3 is 14 amino acids. Looked up from germline, CDR1 is MNHEY and CDR2 is SMNVEV (reference sequence). With V trimmed by 3 bases and J by 5 bases, 3 bases remained unmatched. DNA for the CDR3: TGTGCCAGCAGTTTTAGCGGGGGGGAGGACGAGCAGTACTTC. Protein product: CASSFSGGEDEQYF.

With regard to this clonotype: This may be a read error: a much more frequent sequence differs by one nucleotide. The chain couples TRBV18 to TRBJ2-1; maybe TRBD1 (6 bases). The ends were cut back, 3 bases at V and 4 bases at J, with 10 bases in the middle. Per the germline V gene, CDR1 is KGHSH and CDR2 is LQKENI. The length of the CDR3 is 14 residues. DNA for the CDR3: TGTGCCAGCTCACCCGGACAGTTTTACAATGAGCAGTTCTTC. It encodes CASSPGQFYNEQFF. The entire variable domain, with the rest obtained from reference TRBV18 and TRBJ2-1, is as follows: NAGVMQNPRHLVRRRGQEARLRCSPMKGHSHVYWYRQLPEEGLKFMVYLQKENIIDESGMPKERFSAEFPKEGPSILRIQQVVRGDSAAYFCASSPGQFYNEQFFGPGTRLTVL.

The V call is TRBV7-2, the J call TRBJ2-3; no reliable D call. Between the trimmed V and J ends, which lost 7 bases and 2 bases, there was a span of 10 bases. The germline CDR1 and CDR2 sequences are SGHTA and FQGNSA. The CDR3 has 13 residues. CDR3 protein: CASKGRNTDTQYF. CDR3 DNA sequence: TGTGCCAGCAAGGGCAGAAACACAGATACGCAGTATTTT.

The V call is TRBV27, the J call TRBJ2-7, with 11 bases aligning to TRBD2. The V gene's germline CDR1 is MNHEY and CDR2 SMNVEV (reference sequence). This CDR3 spans 15 amino acids. Unmatched junction bases numbered 5, after V lost 5 bases and J lost 2 bases. The CDR3 nucleotides are TGTGCCAGCAGTCCTAGCGGGGGGTCCACCTACGAGCAGTACTTC. It encodes CASSPSGGSTYEQYF.

The chain recombines TRBV15 with TRBJ1-4, with D possibly matching TRBD1 (6 bases). Trimming removed 0 bases from V and 4 bases from J, with 12 bases in between. Germline CDR1 is LNHNV and CDR2 is YYDKDF (reference sequence). CDR3 length: 16 amino acids. In nucleotides, the CDR3 is TGTGCCACCAGCAGAGAAGTTGGACAGCATAATGAAAAACTGTTTTTT. It yields the protein CATSREVGQHNEKLFF.

The J gene is TRBJ2-3, the V gene TRBV6-1; TRBD2 aligns across 8 bases. Germline CDR1 MNHNS, CDR2 SASEGT. The CDR3 is made up of 16 amino acids. Unmatched junction bases numbered 11, after V lost 5 bases and J lost 4 bases. This chain's CDR3 is CASSPKRGSGADTQYF. CDR3 coding DNA: TGTGCCAGCAGTCCCAAGCGGGGGTCCGGTGCAGATACGCAGTATTTT.

The rearrangement joins TRBV12-3 or TRBV12-4 to TRBJ2-2, with 10 nucleotides matching TRBD2. This CDR3 is 15 amino acids long. V shed 1 base and J 5 bases; nucleotides not matched to a gene: 1. The CDR3 coding sequence is TGTGCCAGCAGTTTAGGAGCGGGGGGGACCGGGGAGCTGTTTTTT. Translated, it gives CASSLGAGGTGELFF.

CDR3 coding DNA: TGCGCCAGCAGCCTACGACTAGCGGGGGTCCAAGAGACCCAGTACTTC. Its protein is CASSLRLAGVQETQYF. This chain uses TRBV5-1 with TRBJ2-5; 12 bases line up with TRBD2. The trim removed 4 bases at V and 1 base at J, leaving 5 bases unmatched. The CDR3 is made up of 16 amino acids. Germline CDR1 is SGHRS and CDR2 is YFSETQ.

The chain links TRBV27 to TRBJ2-5; 9 bases map to TRBD1. Trimming cost V 4 bases and J 2 bases; bases outside gene matches: 5. The CDR3 loop spans 15 amino acids. Germline CDR1 and CDR2: MNHEY and SMNVEV (reference sequence). CDR3 in DNA: TGTGCCAGCAGTTGGGGACAGGGTTTACAAGAGACCCAGTACTTC. It translates to CASSWGQGLQETQYF.

There are many counts of this clonotype. The chain recombines TRBV12-3 or TRBV12-4 with TRBJ2-1; a possible D gene is TRBD1 (5 bases). Between the trimmed V and J ends, which lost 5 bases and 1 base, there was a span of 12 bases. The CDR3 has 15 residues. The CDR3 region is CASSPPAGSYNEQFF. CDR3 bases: TGTGCCAGCAGTCCCCCCGCAGGGTCCTACAATGAGCAGTTCTTC.

At least ten counts were recorded for this clonotype. The chain is built from TRBV7-9 and TRBJ2-3, with 14 nucleotides matching TRBD2. Trimming took 5 bases from V and 4 from J; bases not matched to a gene: 5. The CDR3 is 16 amino acids. CDR1 is SEHNR, CDR2 FQNEAQ, per germline (reference sequence). Here the CDR3 reads CASSKTTSGGADTQYF. The CDR3 DNA reads as TGTGCCAGCAGCAAAACGACTAGCGGGGGGGCAGATACGCAGTATTTT.

Here the CDR3 DNA reads TGCAGTGCTAGGGACACTGAAGCTTTCTTT. It encodes CSARDTEAFF. The chain is built from TRBV20-1 and TRBJ1-1; no definite D call. The CDR3 consists of 10 residues. Germline values: CDR1 DFQATT, CDR2 SNEGSKA (reference sequence). V lost 3 bases and J lost 3, with 2 bases in between.

This clonotype was counted a few times. The chain is built from TRBV20-1 and TRBJ2-5, with TRBD1 matching 8 bases. The junction had 3 bases not matched to a gene; V was cut back by 5 bases and J by 4 bases. The germline V gene has CDR1 DFQATT and CDR2 SNEGSKA (reference sequence). The CDR3 is 12 residues long. The CDR3 region is CSAPGQVETQYF. CDR3 coding DNA: TGCAGTGCTCCGGGACAGGTAGAGACCCAGTACTTC.